A selection of T cell receptor beta chains follows, all from one sample in a study of OX40 agonist ivuxolimab in advanced cancers. Libraries were prepared by immunoSEQ multiplex PCR; TCRdb keeps only in-frame clonotypes and omits some of them. Of 60,000 or so clones in the sample, 70% to 90% were seen once. The specimen comprised CD4+ or CD8+ T cells sorted from blood, sampled in a trial of the OX40 agonist ivuxolimab. The receptor source for this set is an adult with an advanced solid tumor such as melanoma, head and neck, liver or kidney cancer. Both conserved end residues are part of each CDR3. The D gene is left open where the match is weak. Expanded clones get a size class; other rows say once, few or many, or leave the size out.

clone_size j_call d_call v_call cdr3_nt cdr3_aa
. TRBJ2-3 . TRBV4-3 TGCGCCAGCAGCCAAGATCTGAGTAGCGGAGGCACAGATACGCAGTATTTT CASSQDLSSGGTDTQYF
. TRBJ2-1 . TRBV28 TGTGCCAGCAGTCCAACTGGGATATACAATGAGCAGTTCTTC CASSPTGIYNEQFF
. TRBJ2-2 . TRBV6-1 TGTGCCAGCAGGTCCTCCCCGGGAAACACCGGGGAGCTGTTTTTT CASRSSPGNTGELFF
. TRBJ1-1 . TRBV5-4 TGTGCCAGCAGCTTGAGCGGCTTGGACACTGAAGCTTTCTTT CASSLSGLDTEAFF
. TRBJ1-2 . TRBV6-6 TGTGCCAGCAGTCCCATTGCTAGGGCAGCCTATGGCTACACCTTC CASSPIARAAYGYTF
. TRBJ1-1 . TRBV21-1 TGTGCCAGCAGCGCAGGGGCGGACACTGAAGCTTTCTTT CASSAGADTEAFF
. TRBJ1-1 . TRBV28 TGTGCCAGCAGTTTAACAGGGCGAAACACTGAAGCTTTCTTT CASSLTGRNTEAFF
. TRBJ1-3 . TRBV7-9 TGTGCCAGCAGCTTAGAGCGGGGGACGGAGTGGACCATATATTTT CASSLERGTEWTIYF
. TRBJ1-1 . TRBV5-1 TGCGCCAGCAGCTTGGCCGGGGAAGACTGGAACACTGAAGCTTTCTTT CASSLAGEDWNTEAFF
. TRBJ2-7 . TRBV7-6 TGTGCCAGCAGCCCAGGGACCTACGAGCAGTACTTC CASSPGTYEQYF
. TRBJ2-2 . TRBV28 TGTGCCGGCAGTTTTTACAAGAACACCGGGGAGCTGTTTTTT CAGSFYKNTGELFF
. TRBJ1-5 . TRBV7-8 TGTGCCAGCAGCGAACGCAGGGATTTGGGTCAGCCCCAGCATTTT CASSERRDLGQPQHF
. TRBJ1-1 . TRBV10-3 TGTGCCATCAGTGTATCTTGGGGCGACACTGAAGCTTTCTTT CAISVSWGDTEAFF
. TRBJ1-1 TRBD1 TRBV19 TGTGCCAGTAGTATAGATTCTACAGGGGTATTGCGTAGGACTGAAGCTTTCTTT CASSIDSTGVLRRTEAFF
. TRBJ2-7 . TRBV27 TGTGCCAGCAGTTTTATTAGCTCTACCTACGAGCAGTACTTC CASSFISSTYEQYF
. TRBJ2-1 TRBD2 TRBV10-3 TGTGCCATCAGTGAGCCCAGCGGGGGGAAAAATGAGCAGTTCTTC CAISEPSGGKNEQFF
. TRBJ1-2 . TRBV27 TGTGCCAGCAGCGTTAGTCAGGGTAACTATGGCTACACCTTC CASSVSQGNYGYTF
. TRBJ1-1 TRBD1 TRBV15 TGTGCCATCAACAGGGGAGGCACTGAAGCTTTCTTT CAINRGGTEAFF
. TRBJ1-1 TRBD1 TRBV30 TGTGCCTGGAGCGCAATCCCCGGGACAGGGGATACTTTCTTT CAWSAIPGTGDTFF
few TRBJ1-5 TRBD1 TRBV29-1 TGCAGCGCTGCGGAGGGGGCTGGGCAGCCCCAGCATTTT CSAAEGAGQPQHF
. TRBJ2-1 TRBD2 TRBV7-6 TGTGCCACCTCGGGGGGGGTGATAGACAATGAGCAGTTCTTC CATSGGVIDNEQFF
. TRBJ1-3 . TRBV5-6 TGTGCCAGCAGCTCTCCTTGGGTGTCTGGAAACACCATATATTTT CASSSPWVSGNTIYF
. TRBJ2-1 TRBD2 TRBV5-1 TGCGCCAGCAGCTTGGAGGGGCGGGAGAGGGATGAGCAGTTCTTC CASSLEGRERDEQFF
. TRBJ1-5 TRBD1 TRBV11-2 TGTGCCAGCAGCTTTTCTTTCGACGGGGGTCAGGGGGTTCAGCCCCAGCATTTT CASSFSFDGGQGVQPQHF
. TRBJ2-5 . TRBV9 TGTGCCAGCAGCGCCTCGGGCGGGGCCGGCGGGACCCAGTACTTC CASSASGGAGGTQYF
. TRBJ2-2 . TRBV29-1 TGCAGCGTTTATACAGGGCGCGGGGAGCTGTTTTTT CSVYTGRGELFF
few TRBJ1-2 . TRBV7-9 TGTGCCAGCAGCCGAATCAATGGCTACACCTTC CASSRINGYTF
. TRBJ2-1 . TRBV9 TGTGCCAGCAGCTCGGACCGTTACAATGAGCAGTTCTTC CASSSDRYNEQFF
once TRBJ1-2 . TRBV29-1 TGCAGCGTTGCCGGGGGCTCTGCGGAGGGCTACACCTTC CSVAGGSAEGYTF
few TRBJ1-5 TRBD1 TRBV6-6 TGTGCCAGCAGCCAGGGGGCTCTTCAGCCCCAGCATTTT CASSQGALQPQHF
. TRBJ2-3 TRBD1 TRBV6-4 TGTGCCAGCAGCGAGGGACAGGGGGGCACAGATACGCAGTATTTT CASSEGQGGTDTQYF
few TRBJ1-2 TRBD1 TRBV2 TGTGCCAGCAGCTACGAGGGGGCCTATGACTACACCTTC CASSYEGAYDYTF
. TRBJ1-4 TRBD1 TRBV7-9 TGTGCCAGCAGCCCACCGGACAGGTCAGAACTGTTTTTT CASSPPDRSELFF
. TRBJ2-5 . TRBV20-1 TGCAGTGCTAGTATCCAAGAGACCCAGTACTTC CSASIQETQYF
. TRBJ2-2 . TRBV7-9 TGTGCCAGCAGCCTACGAGGGGGAGGGTTCACCGGGGAGCTGTTTTTT CASSLRGGGFTGELFF
. TRBJ2-7 TRBD2 TRBV5-1 TGCGCCAGCAGCTTGTATCCTAGCGGGACGTTAGACTCCTACGAGCAGTACTTC CASSLYPSGTLDSYEQYF
. TRBJ1-1 . TRBV2 TGTGCCAGCCCCGGTCTGAGCCTCAACACTGAAGCTTTCTTT CASPGLSLNTEAFF
. TRBJ2-5 . TRBV7-8 TGTGCCAGCAGCTGGGGGGAGACCCAGTACTTC CASSWGETQYF
. TRBJ2-3 . TRBV27 TGTGCCAGCAGGGGCATGGGCTCCTATGGGGGCACAGATACGCAGTATTTT CASRGMGSYGGTDTQYF
. TRBJ2-7 TRBD1 TRBV13 TGTGCCAGCAGCTTAGTGGGACAGGTAATCTCGGGGGAGCAGTACTTC CASSLVGQVISGEQYF
. TRBJ2-1 TRBD2 TRBV6-1 TGTGCCAGCAGTGACGGGGGGGAGCAGTTCTTC CASSDGGEQFF
. TRBJ2-5 TRBD2 TRBV19 TGTGCCAGTAGTACCCTCCTAGCGGGGGATAAAGAGACCCAGTACTTC CASSTLLAGDKETQYF
. TRBJ1-5 TRBD1 TRBV2 TGTGCCAGCAGGGGCGGACAGGGAAATCAGCCCCAGCATTTT CASRGGQGNQPQHF
few TRBJ1-3 . TRBV6-5 TGTGCCAGCACTGGAGGGTCTTCTGGAAACACCATATATTTT CASTGGSSGNTIYF
. TRBJ1-1 . TRBV4-1 TGCGCCAGCAGCCACCTAGGAGGGACTGAAGCTTTCTTT CASSHLGGTEAFF
. TRBJ1-2 . TRBV7-1 TGTGCCAGCAGCTTAGCGATGGGGGGGCCTGGCTACACCTTC CASSLAMGGPGYTF
. TRBJ2-1 . TRBV5-6 TGTGCCAGCAGCTTGCTCGGGGGGCTCTACAATGAGCAGTTCTTC CASSLLGGLYNEQFF
. TRBJ1-1 . TRBV19 TGTGCCAGCCTGTTCTGGGAGGGTGGTGAAGCTTTCTTT CASLFWEGGEAFF
. TRBJ1-1 . TRBV7-6 TGTGCCAGCAGCCAAGGGAGGGGCGGCGGGGTCACTGAAGCTTTCTTT CASSQGRGGGVTEAFF
. TRBJ1-2 TRBD1 TRBV19 TGTGCCAGTACCGGGACAGGGGGCAGGCTTTACTATGGCTACACCTTC CASTGTGGRLYYGYTF
once TRBJ2-2 TRBD2 TRBV6-5 TGTGCCAGCAGTTACGGGGAGGGCAGCACCGGGGAGCTGTTTTTT CASSYGEGSTGELFF
once TRBJ2-3 . TRBV9 TGTGCCAGCAGCGTAGGATCCACAGATACGCAGTATTTT CASSVGSTDTQYF
. TRBJ2-7 TRBD2 TRBV28 TGTGCCAGCAGTTTAGCGTGGGGGGGCGAGCAGTACTTC CASSLAWGGEQYF
. TRBJ1-5 . TRBV12-2 TGTGCAAGTCGTTACGGGGGCGGGACAGCCCTCAATCAGCCCCAGCATTTT CASRYGGGTALNQPQHF
. TRBJ1-2 . TRBV28 TGTGCCAGCAGTTTTTCGACTAACTATGGCTACACCTTC CASSFSTNYGYTF
. TRBJ2-2 TRBD1 TRBV7-6 TGTGCCAGCAGCTTAGTCACAGGGGGAAGTGGGGAGCTGTTTTTT CASSLVTGGSGELFF
once TRBJ2-7 TRBD1 TRBV27 TGTGCCAGCAGTTTATCGGGCACAGGGGGCGCTGGGAGTCAGTACTTC CASSLSGTGGAGSQYF
. TRBJ1-2 TRBD1 TRBV2 TGTGCCAGCAGAGAAAGGGGGACAGTCTATGGCTACACCTTC CASRERGTVYGYTF
. TRBJ1-6 . TRBV5-8 TGTGCCAGCAGCGGTCAGGGCCTTAATTCACCCCTCCACTTT CASSGQGLNSPLHF